This is a list of T cell receptor beta chains from one sample in a study of T cell changes during pregnancy in multiple sclerosis. Sequencing used immunoSEQ multiplex PCR; TCRdb keeps in-frame clones, though not all of them. The sample shows tens of thousands of clones, approximately 91% of them seen only once. The sample consisted of CD8+ T cells from peripheral blood mononuclear cells, taken in the third trimester of pregnancy. These TCRs come from a female donor with multiple sclerosis, enrolled in a pregnancy study. Both conserved end residues are part of each CDR3. D genes are given only for firm matches. Some rows mark clone size as missing; the rest say once, few, many or name a class of expanded clone.

size	V	J	D	DNA	CDR3
medium-sized	TRBV7-6	TRBJ2-6	-	TGTGCCAGCAGCTTGATGGGGGGGCCGAACTCTGGGGCCAACGTCCTGACTTTC	CASSLMGGPNSGANVLTF
-	TRBV2	TRBJ2-3	TRBD2	TGTGCCAGCAGTGAAGAAGCGGGGGACACTTTGACAGATACGCAGTATTTT	CASSEEAGDTLTDTQYF
-	TRBV19	TRBJ2-3	TRBD1	TGTGCCAGTAGTACCCTGACAGGGCAGTTCACAGATACGCAGTATTTT	CASSTLTGQFTDTQYF
once	TRBV30	TRBJ2-7	-	TGTGCCTGGAGTGTAATATTTTCTTCCTACGAGCAGTACTTC	CAWSVIFSSYEQYF
-	TRBV27	TRBJ2-3	TRBD1	TGTGCCAGCAGTTCCCGGACAGGGGGATGGGATACGCAGTATTTT	CASSSRTGGWDTQYF
once	TRBV7-6	TRBJ2-5	-	TGTGCCAGCAGCTTTATAGACCAAGAGACCCAGTACTTC	CASSFIDQETQYF
-	TRBV28	TRBJ1-1	-	TGTGCCACCGAACAGGGCCAGAACACTGAAGCTTTCTTT	CATEQGQNTEAFF
-	TRBV6-4	TRBJ2-7	-	TGTGCCAGCAGTGAAGCGAGTCAGCCCTACGAGCAGTACTTC	CASSEASQPYEQYF
-	TRBV6-4	TRBJ2-1	TRBD1	TGTGCCAGCAGTCCCCGGGACAGTTCCAATGAGCAGTTCTTC	CASSPRDSSNEQFF
-	TRBV14	TRBJ2-1	-	TGTGCCAGCAGGAGGGAGTTATACAATGAGCAGTTCTTC	CASRRELYNEQFF
-	TRBV15	TRBJ2-1	TRBD2	TGTGCCACCAGCAGAACAACTAGCGGGGGGTTCTACAATGAGCAGTTCTTC	CATSRTTSGGFYNEQFF
-	TRBV9	TRBJ1-1	-	TGTGCCAGCACGCCCGGTGGGGCAAGGACTGAAGCTTTCTTT	CASTPGGARTEAFF
once	TRBV19	TRBJ1-6	-	TGTGCCAGTACCGAGAGAACGGGGTGGAATTCACCCCTCCACTTT	CASTERTGWNSPLHF
-	TRBV9	TRBJ2-1	-	TGTGCCAGCAGCGTAGGGAGTGATGAGCAGTTCTTC	CASSVGSDEQFF
-	TRBV27	TRBJ2-4	-	TGTGCCAGCAGTCACACAGGGGAGGATTTTTCTAACATTCAGTACTTC	CASSHTGEDFSNIQYF
-	TRBV19	TRBJ1-1	-	TGTGCCAGTAGTATAGCCATGAACACTGAAGCTTTCTTT	CASSIAMNTEAFF
-	TRBV7-2	TRBJ2-3	-	TGTGCCAGCAGCTGGGAACGGACTACCCCGGGAGATACGCAGTATTTT	CASSWERTTPGDTQYF
-	TRBV10-3	TRBJ1-2	-	TGTGCCATCAGTGGTATGAAGGGGGTAAACTATGGCTACACCTTC	CAISGMKGVNYGYTF
-	TRBV5-8	TRBJ2-7	TRBD2	TGTGCCAGCAGCGGAAGGACTAGTTACGAGCAGTACTTC	CASSGRTSYEQYF
-	TRBV28	TRBJ2-7	TRBD1	TGTGCCAGCAGTCCCTACCCCGGACAGGGCAACGAGCAGTACTTC	CASSPYPGQGNEQYF
medium-sized	TRBV7-8	TRBJ2-7	TRBD1	TGTGCCAGCAGCATGGGACAGGCCTACGAGCAGTACTTC	CASSMGQAYEQYF
-	TRBV5-4	TRBJ2-5	TRBD2	TGTGCCAGCAGCCACGGACTAGCGGGGCCAATTCAAGAGACCCAGTACTTC	CASSHGLAGPIQETQYF
-	TRBV28	TRBJ2-5	TRBD2	TGTGCCAGCAGTTTCATCCTAGCGGGACAAGAGACCCAGTACTTC	CASSFILAGQETQYF
once	TRBV30	TRBJ2-7	-	TGTGCCTGGAGTCTAGGGGCAGGGGCCTACGAGCAGTACTTC	CAWSLGAGAYEQYF
-	TRBV7-6	TRBJ2-3	-	TGTGCCAGCAGCTTAACTCCTGAACTTACAGATACGCAGTATTTT	CASSLTPELTDTQYF
-	TRBV9	TRBJ2-5	TRBD1	TGTGCCAGCAGCGCCCGGGACAGGGAGACTCCTCGAGAGACCCAGTACTTC	CASSARDRETPRETQYF
-	TRBV7-9	TRBJ1-2	TRBD1	TGTGCCAGCAGCTTAGCCGGGACAGGAATTTATGGCTACACCTTC	CASSLAGTGIYGYTF
-	TRBV28	TRBJ2-6	-	TGTGCCAGCAGTTTAAAGGAGGTCTCTGGGGCCAACGTCCTGACTTTC	CASSLKEVSGANVLTF
-	TRBV19	TRBJ2-7	-	TGTGCCAGTAGTACCGAGCGGGAGCAGTACTTC	CASSTEREQYF
-	TRBV5-1	TRBJ1-1	-	TGCGCCAGCAGCTTCTCAGACAGCATGAACACTGAAGCTTTCTTT	CASSFSDSMNTEAFF
once	TRBV13	TRBJ2-5	-	TGTGCCAGCAGCTCAGGCACCGATACAGGGCCCGGGGAGACCCAGTACTTC	CASSSGTDTGPGETQYF
-	TRBV9	TRBJ1-1	-	TGTGCCAGCAGCCCCCTCGGGGAAGGGATGAACACTGAAGCTTTCTTT	CASSPLGEGMNTEAFF
-	TRBV7-9	TRBJ1-2	-	TGTGCCAGCAGACTTAACAGGGTAGATTTTTATGGCTACACCTTC	CASRLNRVDFYGYTF
few	TRBV19	TRBJ1-5	-	TGTGCCAGTACCCTTAGGGGGATAAATCAGCCCCAGCATTTT	CASTLRGINQPQHF
-	TRBV6-4	TRBJ2-1	TRBD2	TGTGCCAGCAGTCCCACGCGGGGGTCCTACAATGAGCAGTTCTTC	CASSPTRGSYNEQFF
-	TRBV12-5	TRBJ2-7	TRBD1	TGTGCTAGTGCTTTGACAGGGGGCGCGAACGAGCAGTACTTC	CASALTGGANEQYF
-	TRBV11-2	TRBJ2-1	TRBD1	TGTGCCAGCAGCTTAGACGGACAGGGGCTCAATGAGCAGTTCTTC	CASSLDGQGLNEQFF
-	TRBV5-6	TRBJ2-1	-	TGTGCCAGCAGCCCGGACCGCGACAGGTCTGCCCATGAGCAGTTCTTC	CASSPDRDRSAHEQFF